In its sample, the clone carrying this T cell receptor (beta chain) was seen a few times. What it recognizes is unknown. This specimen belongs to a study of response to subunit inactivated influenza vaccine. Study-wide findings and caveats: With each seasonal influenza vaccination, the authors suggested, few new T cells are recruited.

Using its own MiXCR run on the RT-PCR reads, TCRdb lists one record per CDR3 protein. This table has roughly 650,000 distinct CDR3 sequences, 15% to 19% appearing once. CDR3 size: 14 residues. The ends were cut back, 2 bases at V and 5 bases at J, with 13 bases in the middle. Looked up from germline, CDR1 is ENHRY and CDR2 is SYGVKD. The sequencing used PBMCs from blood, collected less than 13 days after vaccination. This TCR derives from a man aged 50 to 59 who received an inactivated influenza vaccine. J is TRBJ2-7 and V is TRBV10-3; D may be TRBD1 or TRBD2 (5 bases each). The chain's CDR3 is CAISEPSGHHEQYF. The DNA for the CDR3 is TGTGCCATCAGTGAGCCGTCGGGGCATCACGAGCAGTACTTC.